This T cell receptor (beta chain) originates from a study of blood T cell repertoires in COVID-19. Profiled with immunoSEQ multiplex PCR; TCRdb holds only in-frame clones, not every one. The table shows about 200,000 clones, with 70% to 90% occurring only once. Germline assignment: CDR1 MNHEY and CDR2 SMNVEV (reference sequence). This CDR3 has 11 amino acids. Trimming stripped 6 bases from V and 4 bases from J, with 7 bases between. The V call is TRBV27, the J call TRBJ2-7; D gene ambiguous. This TCR derives from a man between 60 and 75 years old with acute or convalescent COVID-19. The specimen sequenced was peripheral blood. CDR3 residues: CASRSRYEQYF. The CDR3 nucleotides are TGTGCCAGCAGATCTCGGTACGAGCAGTACTTC.